The rows below give T cell receptor beta chains drawn from one sample of a study of T cell changes during pregnancy in multiple sclerosis. Using immunoSEQ multiplex PCR, the repertoire was profiled, and TCRdb retains in-frame clones only, with some absent. In the table there are roughly 75,000 clones, around 92% of which are singletons. The source material was peripheral blood, sampled in the third trimester of pregnancy. Source of these receptors: a female donor in good health, enrolled as a control in a pregnancy study. The CDR3 runs from the conserved cysteine through the conserved F or W. The order of the fields is D gene, V gene, clone size, J gene, CDR3 protein, CDR3 DNA. A D gene is named only where the DNA matches it firmly. A row's size may be missing; if present it is once, few, many or a size class.

d_gene: NA
v_gene: TRBV28
abundance: NA
j_gene: TRBJ2-7
CDR3aa: CASSFSWGVVDEQYF
CDR3nt: TGTGCCAGCAGTTTCTCTTGGGGGGTCGTGGACGAGCAGTACTTC

d_gene: TRBD1
v_gene: TRBV7-2
abundance: NA
j_gene: TRBJ2-2
CDR3aa: CASSQIPPVRQGNTGELFF
CDR3nt: TGTGCCAGCAGCCAAATCCCCCCTGTTAGACAGGGCAACACCGGGGAGCTGTTTTTT

d_gene: NA
v_gene: TRBV2
abundance: few
j_gene: TRBJ1-2
CDR3aa: CASSAYYGYTF
CDR3nt: TGTGCCAGCAGTGCGTACTATGGCTACACCTTC

d_gene: TRBD1
v_gene: TRBV5-5
abundance: NA
j_gene: TRBJ1-2
CDR3aa: CASSPLDRVSDYGYTF
CDR3nt: TGTGCCAGCAGCCCCCTTGACAGGGTCTCTGACTATGGCTACACCTTC

d_gene: NA
v_gene: TRBV15
abundance: NA
j_gene: TRBJ2-6
CDR3aa: CATSRETGSGANVLTF
CDR3nt: TGTGCCACCAGCAGAGAAACAGGGTCTGGGGCCAACGTCCTGACTTTC

d_gene: NA
v_gene: TRBV2
abundance: NA
j_gene: TRBJ1-1
CDR3aa: CASSEELNTEAFF
CDR3nt: TGTGCCAGCAGTGAGGAACTAAACACTGAAGCTTTCTTT

d_gene: NA
v_gene: TRBV10-3
abundance: NA
j_gene: TRBJ1-2
CDR3aa: CAISERDTPTYGYTF
CDR3nt: TGTGCCATCAGTGAGAGGGACACTCCGACCTATGGCTACACCTTC

d_gene: NA
v_gene: TRBV30
abundance: NA
j_gene: TRBJ2-7
CDR3aa: CAWNWGDPLEQYF
CDR3nt: TGTGCCTGGAACTGGGGGGATCCTCTCGAGCAGTACTTC

d_gene: NA
v_gene: TRBV2
abundance: NA
j_gene: TRBJ2-1
CDR3aa: CASNPGQINPSEQFF
CDR3nt: TGTGCCAGCAATCCGGGACAAATAAACCCCAGTGAGCAGTTCTTC

d_gene: NA
v_gene: TRBV7-9
abundance: NA
j_gene: TRBJ1-1
CDR3aa: CASSPHREEAFF
CDR3nt: TGTGCCAGCAGCCCCCACAGAGAAGAAGCTTTCTTT

d_gene: TRBD2
v_gene: TRBV28
abundance: NA
j_gene: TRBJ2-3
CDR3aa: CASSQGGLAEHTDTQYF
CDR3nt: TGTGCCAGCAGCCAAGGGGGACTAGCGGAGCACACAGATACGCAGTATTTT

d_gene: NA
v_gene: TRBV28
abundance: NA
j_gene: TRBJ1-1
CDR3aa: CASMGYRMMNTEAFF
CDR3nt: TGTGCCAGCATGGGTTACAGGATGATGAACACTGAAGCTTTCTTT

d_gene: NA
v_gene: TRBV5-1
abundance: NA
j_gene: TRBJ2-6
CDR3aa: CASSPGISGANVLTF
CDR3nt: TGCGCCAGCAGCCCCGGGATCTCTGGGGCCAACGTCCTGACTTTC

d_gene: NA
v_gene: TRBV10-3
abundance: NA
j_gene: TRBJ1-1
CDR3aa: CAISDRALNTEAFF
CDR3nt: TGTGCCATCAGCGACAGAGCTCTGAACACTGAAGCTTTCTTT

d_gene: TRBD1
v_gene: TRBV7-8
abundance: few
j_gene: TRBJ1-3
CDR3aa: CASSAQGAKGNTIYF
CDR3nt: TGTGCCAGCAGCGCACAGGGGGCGAAAGGAAACACCATATATTTT

d_gene: TRBD2
v_gene: TRBV2
abundance: NA
j_gene: TRBJ2-3
CDR3aa: CASSLGLAPATQYF
CDR3nt: TGTGCCAGCAGTCTCGGACTAGCTCCAGCTACGCAGTATTTT

d_gene: TRBD1
v_gene: TRBV18
abundance: NA
j_gene: TRBJ1-1
CDR3aa: CASSLDRGTEAFF
CDR3nt: TGTGCCAGCTCCCTAGACAGGGGTACTGAAGCTTTCTTT

d_gene: NA
v_gene: TRBV15
abundance: NA
j_gene: TRBJ2-1
CDR3aa: CATSRDRSGKGYNEQFF
CDR3nt: TGTGCCACCAGCAGAGATCGTTCAGGGAAGGGCTACAATGAGCAGTTCTTC

d_gene: NA
v_gene: TRBV27
abundance: NA
j_gene: TRBJ2-7
CDR3aa: CASSLLMGAIIHEQYF
CDR3nt: TGTGCCAGCAGTTTATTAATGGGGGCGATTATCCACGAGCAGTACTTC

d_gene: TRBD2
v_gene: TRBV2
abundance: NA
j_gene: TRBJ2-7
CDR3aa: CASNPSGASSYEQYF
CDR3nt: TGTGCCAGCAACCCTAGCGGGGCGAGCTCCTACGAGCAGTACTTC

d_gene: TRBD2
v_gene: TRBV5-1
abundance: NA
j_gene: TRBJ2-3
CDR3aa: CASSLAGAGGREQYF
CDR3nt: TGCGCCAGCAGCTTGGCCGGCGCGGGGGGGCGTGAGCAGTATTTT

d_gene: TRBD2
v_gene: TRBV10-3
abundance: once
j_gene: TRBJ2-7
CDR3aa: CAISIRLAGLYEQYF
CDR3nt: TGTGCCATCAGTATTAGGCTAGCGGGCCTTTACGAGCAGTACTTC

d_gene: TRBD2
v_gene: TRBV7-3
abundance: NA
j_gene: TRBJ2-1
CDR3aa: CASSFSGRANEQFF
CDR3nt: TGTGCCAGCAGCTTTAGCGGGAGGGCCAATGAGCAGTTCTTC

d_gene: NA
v_gene: TRBV15
abundance: NA
j_gene: TRBJ2-3
CDR3aa: CATSGLGSGPGSPDTQYF
CDR3nt: TGTGCCACCAGCGGACTTGGTTCCGGGCCAGGTTCCCCAGATACGCAGTATTTT

d_gene: NA
v_gene: TRBV28
abundance: NA
j_gene: TRBJ1-2
CDR3aa: CASSSQGPAPAF
CDR3nt: TGTGCCAGCAGTTCGCAGGGGCCGGCCCCCGCCTTC

d_gene: NA
v_gene: TRBV5-1
abundance: NA
j_gene: TRBJ2-7
CDR3aa: CASSLAGSYEQYF
CDR3nt: TGCGCCAGCAGCTTAGCAGGGTCCTACGAGCAGTACTTC

d_gene: TRBD2
v_gene: TRBV28
abundance: NA
j_gene: TRBJ2-1
CDR3aa: CASSPTSANNEQFF
CDR3nt: TGTGCCAGCAGCCCGACTAGCGCTAACAATGAGCAGTTCTTC

d_gene: NA
v_gene: TRBV18
abundance: NA
j_gene: TRBJ1-5
CDR3aa: CASSPSYRGENQPQHF
CDR3nt: TGTGCCAGCTCGCCCAGTTACCGGGGGGAAAATCAGCCCCAGCATTTT

d_gene: TRBD2
v_gene: TRBV4-1
abundance: NA
j_gene: TRBJ2-1
CDR3aa: CASSPGLAELHNEQFF
CDR3nt: TGCGCCAGCAGCCCGGGACTAGCGGAACTACACAATGAGCAGTTCTTC

d_gene: NA
v_gene: TRBV6-5
abundance: NA
j_gene: TRBJ1-2
CDR3aa: CASSYSPNQDSDGYTF
CDR3nt: TGTGCCAGCAGTTACTCCCCCAACCAGGACAGTGATGGCTACACCTTC

d_gene: NA
v_gene: TRBV27
abundance: NA
j_gene: TRBJ2-7
CDR3aa: CASRRQTLSSYEQYF
CDR3nt: TGTGCCAGCAGGAGACAGACACTGAGCTCCTACGAGCAGTACTTC

d_gene: TRBD1
v_gene: TRBV4-2
abundance: NA
j_gene: TRBJ2-2
CDR3aa: CASSVPGTGGTGELFF
CDR3nt: TGTGCCAGCAGCGTCCCCGGGACAGGGGGGACCGGGGAGCTGTTTTTT

d_gene: TRBD1
v_gene: TRBV5-4
abundance: NA
j_gene: TRBJ2-7
CDR3aa: CASSFPQGAAYEQYF
CDR3nt: TGTGCCAGCAGCTTTCCACAGGGGGCGGCCTACGAGCAGTACTTC

d_gene: NA
v_gene: TRBV30
abundance: NA
j_gene: TRBJ2-5
CDR3aa: CAWGGSSRETQYF
CDR3nt: TGTGCCTGGGGGGGGAGCTCCCGGGAGACCCAGTACTTC

d_gene: TRBD2
v_gene: TRBV19
abundance: NA
j_gene: TRBJ2-3
CDR3aa: CASMSRAGGHTDTQYF
CDR3nt: TGTGCCAGTATGTCCCGAGCGGGGGGGCACACAGATACGCAGTATTTT

d_gene: TRBD2
v_gene: TRBV5-1
abundance: NA
j_gene: TRBJ2-2
CDR3aa: CASSLNMAGAITGELFF
CDR3nt: TGCGCCAGCAGCTTGAACATGGCGGGAGCTATCACCGGGGAGCTGTTTTTT